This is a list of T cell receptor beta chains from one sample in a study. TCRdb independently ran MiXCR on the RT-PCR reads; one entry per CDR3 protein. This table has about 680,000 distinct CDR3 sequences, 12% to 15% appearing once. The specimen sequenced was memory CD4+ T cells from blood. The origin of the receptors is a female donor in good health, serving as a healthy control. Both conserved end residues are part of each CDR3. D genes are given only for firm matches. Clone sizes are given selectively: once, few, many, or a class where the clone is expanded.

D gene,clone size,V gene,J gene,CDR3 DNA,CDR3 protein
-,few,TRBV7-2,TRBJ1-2,TGTGCCAGCAGCTTGGGGCAGTTAAGAGGCTACACCTTC,CASSLGQLRGYTF
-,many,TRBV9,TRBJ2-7,TGTGCCAGCAGCGTGAGACACAGGGAGGGCGAGCAGTACTTC,CASSVRHREGEQYF
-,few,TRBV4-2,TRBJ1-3,TGTGCCAGCAGCCAAGGAGTCGATAACCGAATCCCTGGAAACACCATATATTTT,CASSQGVDNRIPGNTIYF
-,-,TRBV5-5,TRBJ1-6,TGTGCCAGCAGCTTGGAGTGGCAGGGATGGTCACCCCTCCACTTT,CASSLEWQGWSPLHF
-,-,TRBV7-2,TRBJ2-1,TGTGCCAGCAGCTTAGTTCAGGGACACAATGAGCAGTTCTTC,CASSLVQGHNEQFF
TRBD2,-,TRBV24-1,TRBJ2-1,TGTGCCACCGCCGCGGGGAGGGGCTCCTACAATGAGCAGTTCTTC,CATAAGRGSYNEQFF
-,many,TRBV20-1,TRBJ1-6,TGCAGTGCTAGAGATAGGGGGGCCCTTTTAGTTTCACCCCTCCACTTT,CSARDRGALLVSPLHF
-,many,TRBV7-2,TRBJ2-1,TGTGCCAGCAGCTTAGTCGGGGGTGACAATGAGCAGTTCTTC,CASSLVGGDNEQFF
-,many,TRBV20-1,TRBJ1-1,TGCAGTGCTATATCGGCAATGAACACTGAAGCTTTCTTT,CSAISAMNTEAFF
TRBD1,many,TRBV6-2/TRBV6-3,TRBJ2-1,TGTGCCAGCAGTTACCCACTGGGACAGGGGACCTACAATGAGCAGTTCTTC,CASSYPLGQGTYNEQFF
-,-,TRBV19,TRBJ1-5,TGTGCCAGCGAACGAGGGACGGGGGGCAATCAGCCCCAGCATTTT,CASERGTGGNQPQHF
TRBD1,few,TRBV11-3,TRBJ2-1,TGTGCCAGCAGCTTAGGCGGACAGGGGGCTCGAGGGCAGTTCTTC,CASSLGGQGARGQFF
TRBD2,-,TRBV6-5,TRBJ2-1,TGTGCCAGCAAAGCTCGGGCTAGCGGGAGTGATGAGCAGTTCTTC,CASKARASGSDEQFF
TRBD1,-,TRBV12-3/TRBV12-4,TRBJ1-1,TGTGCCAGCAGACCGTCGACAGGGGCGCGGGCTTTCTTT,CASRPSTGARAFF
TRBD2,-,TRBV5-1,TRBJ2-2,TGCGCCAGCAGCCCTACTCCGGGACTAGCGAACACCGGGGAGCTGTTTTTT,CASSPTPGLANTGELFF
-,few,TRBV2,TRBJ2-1,TGTGCCAGCAGTGAACTGGAGGAAGCGGAGCAGTTCTTC,CASSELEEAEQFF
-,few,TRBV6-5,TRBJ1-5,TGTGCCAGCAGCCTGGACTATAGCAATCAGCCCCAGCATTTT,CASSLDYSNQPQHF
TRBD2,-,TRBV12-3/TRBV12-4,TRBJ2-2,TGTGCCAGCAGTTCCCCGAGCGGGAGAGGGACCGGGGAGCTGTTTTTT,CASSSPSGRGTGELFF
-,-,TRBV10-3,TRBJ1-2,TGTGCCATCACAAAGGACAGAGACTTTAACTATGGCTACACCTTC,CAITKDRDFNYGYTF
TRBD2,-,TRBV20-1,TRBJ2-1,TGCAGTGCTAGAACTCTTTTAGCGGGGAAATTCAATGAGCAGTTCTTC,CSARTLLAGKFNEQFF
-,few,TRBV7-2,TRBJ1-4,TGTGCCAGCAGCATACAGGGAGAGAATGAAAAACTGTTTTTT,CASSIQGENEKLFF
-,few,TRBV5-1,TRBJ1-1,TGCGCCAGCAGCTTGAACAGGTTAAACACTGAAGCTTTCTTT,CASSLNRLNTEAFF
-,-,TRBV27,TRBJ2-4,TGTGCCAGCAGTTTCGGGGGGCAGAGCAACCTTCAGTACTTC,CASSFGGQSNLQYF
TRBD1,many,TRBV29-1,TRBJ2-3,TGCAGCGTTATGAGGACGCAGGGGGCGACAGATACGCAGTATTTT,CSVMRTQGATDTQYF
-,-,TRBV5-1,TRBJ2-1,TGCGCCAGCAGCTTGGAAGCAGGGGGGGATGAGCAGTTCTTC,CASSLEAGGDEQFF
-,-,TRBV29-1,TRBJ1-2,TGCAGCGTGGGGCCAAACTATGGCTACACCTTC,CSVGPNYGYTF
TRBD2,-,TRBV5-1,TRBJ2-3,TGCGCCAGCAGTTTGACTAGCGGGTCTAGCACAGATACGCAGTATTTT,CASSLTSGSSTDTQYF
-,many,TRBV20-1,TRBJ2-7,TGCAGTGCCCTGACCACTTTCAGGGGCGGCTACGAGCAGTACTTC,CSALTTFRGGYEQYF